The 8 T cell receptor beta chains given below trace back to one sample, sequenced in a study of blood T cell repertoires in COVID-19. Data came from immunoSEQ multiplex PCR; TCRdb stores just in-frame clones and leaves some out. The repertoire consists of 40,000 or so clones, with about 80% occurring once and the leading ten covering 20% to 30%. Material for sequencing was peripheral blood. The receptors derive from a human donor with acute or convalescent COVID-19. The donor label of this sample is uncertain.

The chain carries TRBV28 and TRBJ2-3; 7 nucleotides agree with TRBD2. The CDR3 totals 13 residues. The V segment lost 8 bases and the J segment 5 bases; nucleotides outside the gene matches: 7. Germline loops: CDR1 MDHEN, CDR2 SYDVKM. The CDR3 sequence: CASLAGVGDTQYF. CDR3 coding DNA: TGTGCCAGCCTTGCGGGGGTTGGAGATACGCAGTATTTT.

The chain has TRBV5-4 and TRBJ2-1; TRBD2 matches 8 bases. The ends lost 0 bases at V and 4 bases at J; junction bases unmatched: 3. This CDR3 has 15 amino acids. Germline assignment: CDR1 SGHNT and CDR2 YYREEE (reference sequence). CDR3 in amino acids: CASSLVGGGYNEQFF. CDR3 sequence (DNA): TGTGCCAGCAGCTTGGTGGGCGGGGGGTACAATGAGCAGTTCTTC.

This chain connects TRBV11-3 to TRBJ2-6; TRBD1 agrees at 8 bases. V lost 5 bases to trimming and J lost 1 base; unmatched junction nucleotides: 13. The CDR3 spans 19 residues. Germline CDR1 reads SGHNT; CDR2 reads YENEEA. The CDR3 nucleotides read TGTGCCAGCAGCCCCGGACAGGGCCTCCGCGTATCTGGGGCCAACGTCCTGACTTTC. Protein product: CASSPGQGLRVSGANVLTF.

Comments on this clone: The same CDR3 is also encoded by other DNA sequences in this sample. The chain uses TRBV3-1 (or the pseudogene TRBV3-2) and TRBJ2-7; D uncertain. Germline CDR1 LGHDT, CDR2 YNNKEL (reference sequence). V lost 2 bases to trimming and J lost 4 bases, with 3 bases between them. The CDR3 is 11 amino acids. CDR3 nucleotide sequence: TGTGCCAGCAGCCAATTATACGAGCAGTACTTC. This gives the protein CASSQLYEQYF.

This chain joins TRBV10-3 and TRBJ1-5, with 11 bases aligning to TRBD1. The ends lost 4 bases at V and 2 bases at J; junction bases unmatched: 4. This CDR3 is built from 16 residues. Germline V gives CDR1 ENHRY, CDR2 SYGVKD. The CDR3 sequence: CAISADRGLGNQPQHF. The CDR3, as DNA: TGTGCCATCAGTGCGGACAGGGGGCTTGGCAATCAGCCCCAGCATTTT.

The chain couples TRBV4-1 to TRBJ1-1, with D perhaps matching TRBD1 (6 bases). The CDR3 sequence is 15 residues long. Germline CDR1 is MGHRA and CDR2 is YSYEKL. V shed 0 bases and J shed 7 bases, with 15 bases lying between them. The CDR3 DNA follows: TGCGCCAGCAGCCAAGATTACCAGGGGATGGGTGAAGCTTTCTTT. Translated, it gives CASSQDYQGMGEAFF.

V gene TRBV5-4 combines with J gene TRBJ2-2; 7 nucleotides align to TRBD1. V trimming: 0 bases; J trimming: 4 bases; junction bases outside the gene matches: 6. From germline, CDR1 is SGHNT and CDR2 YYREEE (reference sequence). The CDR3 consists of 16 residues. The DNA of the CDR3 is TGTGCCAGCAGCTTGGAAGGGGGCGGTATCACCGGGGAGCTGTTTTTT. Encoded protein: CASSLEGGGITGELFF. Full variable domain (remainder filled in from reference TRBV5-4 and TRBJ2-2): ETGVTQSPTHLIKTRGQQVTLRCSSQSGHNTVSWYQQALGQGPQFIFQYYREEENGRGNFPPRFSGLQFPNYSSELNVNALELDDSALYLCASSLEGGGITGELFFGEGSRLTVL.

The rearrangement joins TRBV3-1 (or the pseudogene TRBV3-2) to TRBJ2-1; no reliable D call. The germline gives CDR1 LGHDT, CDR2 YNNKEL (reference sequence). The V end was cut by 0 bases, the J end by 3 bases, with 3 bases between. CDR3 length: 13 amino acids. In DNA form, the CDR3 reads TGTGCCAGCAGCCAAGACTACTACAATGAGCAGTTCTTC. It yields the protein CASSQDYYNEQFF.